This record covers a single T cell receptor (beta chain). The sample belongs to a study of T-cell memory formation after mild COVID-19. The CDR3 sequence is 14 residues long. Germline V lookup: CDR1 SEHNR, CDR2 FQNEAQ (reference sequence). V was clipped by 3 bases and J by 4 bases; unmatched bases: 3. MiXCR, run by TCRdb on the 5' RACE reads, gives a single entry per CDR3 protein. Seen here are tens of thousands of distinct CDR3 sequences, 10% to 15% observed once, and the top ten hold approximately 23%. This clonotype was sampled from a man in his late teens or twenties who had mild COVID-19 (a few samples of this study predate the infection). Cell type and time point are not known. Sequencing was carried out using PBMCs or a T cell subset sorted from them (not recorded which). The chain uses TRBV7-9 and TRBJ1-2, with TRBD1 matching 9 bases. The CDR3 protein is CASSLGGQGYGYTF. Written as DNA, the CDR3 is TGTGCCAGCAGCTTGGGGGGACAGGGCTATGGCTACACCTTC.